This T cell receptor (beta chain) comes out of a study of T-cell memory formation after mild COVID-19. From the 5' RACE reads, TCRdb called clonotypes with MiXCR, one entry per CDR3 protein. The sample comprises some 190,000 distinct CDR3 sequences, approximately 16% of which are singletons, and about 1.9% rests with the top ten. Germline CDR1 is ENHRY and CDR2 is SYGVKD. Trimming removed 3 bases at V and 6 bases at J, with 16 bases between. The CDR3 length is 15 residues. This sequence was found in an adult woman who had mild COVID-19 (a few samples of this study predate the infection). Cell type and time point are not known. The J gene is TRBJ2-3, the V gene TRBV10-3; D gene uncertain. Sequencing input: PBMCs or a T cell subset sorted from them (not recorded which). This CDR3 is CAISDNSKQVDTQYF. CDR3 nucleotides: TGTGCCATCAGTGATAATTCGAAGCAGGTTGATACGCAGTATTTT.